Sequencing of this TCR beta chain was carried out in a study of T cells expressing NK-cell markers (dated by TCRdb to the early 2020s). Study-wide context: TCR beta-chain repertoires were profiled in sorted CD3+CD56+NKG2C+, CD3+CD56+NKG2C- and CD3+CD56-NKG2C+ T-cell subsets from about 8 donors. Libraries were sequenced as 2 x 150 bp reads on Illumina HiSeq 2000/2500, MiSeq or NextSeq. The eight sequenced donors were randomly selected healthy volunteers, three men and five women. Among the eight sequenced donors, seven were HCMV-seropositive and one was HCMV-seronegative.

HCMV-specific IgG was detected in serum with a commercial ELISA kit to determine HCMV serostatus. Peripheral blood mononuclear cells were isolated from blood by Ficoll density gradient centrifugation. What the research found in general, with its limitations: Those dominant clonotypes were again the most abundant among CD3+CD56-NKG2C+ cells in a handful of donors, at about 25-60.1%. In about six donors, the dominant CD3+CD56+NKG2C+ clonotypes were found to rank among the top 10 CD8+ clonotypes and to make up roughly 1.0-8% of CD8+ T cells. Whether the expanded NKG2C-expressing T cell clones were specific for HCMV antigens was left unclear.

The reads were generated on an Illumina HiSeq 2000. 5'RACE template switching, by which a universal primer site and unique molecular identifiers were added, was used to make TCR beta cDNA libraries. cDNA synthesis was primed from the TCR beta constant segment, followed by two successive PCR amplification steps. The study's processing was this. MIGEC handled demultiplexing of the reads and grouping by UMI, while MiTCR was used to assemble and quantify clonotypes. To exclude erroneous sequences, only TCR cDNA sequences supported by at least two reads were retained. Downstream repertoire analysis used the tcR package, and clonotypes were matched across fractions by CDR3 nucleotide sequence plus V segment. VDJmatch was used to annotate antigen specificity against VDJdb, with one amino acid substitution allowed in CDR3. TCRdb reprocessed the raw reads; every CDR3 protein sequence is a single record, and DNA is not supplied. The V and J calls follow TCRdb's processing rather than the paper's. The sample's table covers 400,000 to 550,000 distinct CDR3 sequences. Of the sample, 7.3% falls within the top ten clones.

A word on this clonotype: Its antigen remains unidentified.

For CDR1 and CDR2, the germline V gene (reference sequence) lists LNHNV and YYDKDF. The CDR3 sequence holds 14 residues, the cysteine and phenylalanine included. The DNA sequence is not available. Source material: blood T cells: a sorted CD56 or NKG2C T cell subset, CD4+ or CD8+ T cells, or bulk PBMC T cells (not recorded which). This clonotype was sampled from a woman between 18 and 69 years old in good health. The V gene is TRBV15 and the J gene is TRBJ2-1; the TCRdb D gene call, TRBD1, has no DNA to confirm it. CDR3 loop: CATSVDRVNNEQFF.